These 23 T cell receptor beta chains share one sample of origin, sequenced in a study of shared clonotypes between healthy human individuals. Here immunoSEQ multiplex PCR was the method, and the copy in TCRdb shows in-frame clones only, minus some. Seen here are approximately 530,000 clones, around 96% observed once, and the top ten hold around 0.066%. Sample: naive CD4+ T cells sorted from blood. Stated subset: CD45RA+ positively selected. These TCRs come from a woman between 25 and 40 years old in good health.

For the CDR3, the DNA is TGTGCCAGCAGCCCCTTCACAGGGCTTGGCTACACCTTC. Translating it yields CASSPFTGLGYTF. The genes are TRBV7-8 and TRBJ1-2; D possibly corresponds to TRBD1 (6 bases). The germline V and J ends were trimmed by 5 bases and 7 bases, with 14 bases remaining between them. The CDR3 spans 13 residues. Germline V gene data show CDR1 as SGHVS and CDR2 as FQNEAQ.

There are a few counts of this clone. The chain employs TRBV6-1 and TRBJ1-2, with D hard to call. CDR3 length: 16 residues. CDR1 is MNHNS and CDR2 is SASEGT in the germline V gene. V gave up 4 bases and J gave up 5 bases, with 20 bases separating them. This CDR3 is CASSAGSSRSWYGYTF. As DNA, the CDR3 is TGTGCCAGCAGTGCCGGCAGTTCGAGGAGCTGGTATGGCTACACCTTC.

The chain employs TRBV28 and TRBJ2-1, with 7 bases lining up with TRBD1. From germline, CDR1 is MDHEN and CDR2 SYDVKM. The CDR3 contains 13 residues. V was pared by 8 bases and J by 4 bases, with 5 bases of the junction left unmatched. This CDR3 reads CASRTGVYNEQFF. Written as DNA, the CDR3 is TGTGCCAGCCGAACAGGGGTTTACAATGAGCAGTTCTTC.

V gene TRBV10-2 combines with J gene TRBJ1-3; no reliable D call. The ends were cut back, 7 bases at V and 0 bases at J, with 10 bases in the middle. CDR3 length equals 14 residues. CDR1 and CDR2 (germline): WSHSY, SAAADI. The CDR3 sequence: CASMVPSSGNTIYF. The CDR3 bases are TGCGCCAGCATGGTCCCGAGCTCTGGAAACACCATATATTTT.

The chain combines TRBV15 with TRBJ1-4; 9 nucleotides align to TRBD1. The ends lost 2 bases at V and 6 bases at J; junction bases unmatched: 1. Germline V gene data show CDR1 as LNHNV and CDR2 as YYDKDF (reference sequence). The CDR3 sequence is 14 residues long. In DNA form, the CDR3 reads TGTGCCACCAGCAGAACAGGGGGCCATGAAAAACTGTTTTTT. Encoded protein: CATSRTGGHEKLFF.

This chain uses TRBV6-6 with TRBJ2-2; D ambiguous. Germline-derived CDR1 and CDR2 are MNHNY and SVGAGI (reference sequence). This CDR3 comprises 15 residues. V lost 5 bases to trimming and J lost 1 base, with 11 bases between them. CDR3 in amino acids: CASSRPGRNTGELFF. CDR3 sequence (DNA): TGTGCCAGCAGTCGGCCCGGGCGGAACACCGGGGAGCTGTTTTTT.

About this clone: The sample contains more than one DNA sequence encoding this CDR3. This chain uses TRBV28 with TRBJ2-7; 13 nucleotides line up with TRBD2. V shed 6 bases and J 3 bases; nucleotides not matched to a gene: 5. CDR3 length: 15 amino acids. Germline CDR1 reads MDHEN; CDR2 reads SYDVKM. CDR3 DNA sequence: TGTGCCAGCAGCCCCGGGACTAGCGGGATCTACGAGCAGTACTTC. It codes for CASSPGTSGIYEQYF. Based on the CDR3 plus reference TRBV28 and TRBJ2-7, the full variable domain is DVKVTQSSRYLVKRTGEKVFLECVQDMDHENMFWYRQDPGLGLRLIYFSYDVKMKEKGDIPEGYSVSREKKERFSLILESASTNQTSMYLCASSPGTSGIYEQYFGPGTRLTVT.

The gene calls are TRBV5-1 and TRBJ2-1, with 7 bases fitting TRBD1. The CDR3 has 15 residues. Germline trimming cut 4 bases from V and 9 bases from J; bases unmatched to any gene: 13. Germline V CDR1 and CDR2: SGHRS, YFSETQ. The CDR3 DNA follows: TGCGCCAGCAGCCCAAATACAGGGTCAGGGGGTGAGCAGTTCTTC. Protein product: CASSPNTGSGGEQFF.

CDR3 sequence: CATASRVILDYEQYF. CDR3 DNA sequence: TGTGCCACCGCCAGCCGGGTTATCCTAGACTACGAGCAGTACTTC. V is TRBV27 and J is TRBJ2-5; D not certain. The end of the DNA is better explained by TRBJ2-7, so the J call may be wrong. Germline V CDR1 and CDR2: MNHEY, SMNVEV (reference sequence). This CDR3 region has 15 residues.

The chain links TRBV27 to TRBJ2-1, with 8 bases lining up with TRBD1. The ends lost 7 bases at V and 5 bases at J; junction bases unmatched: 7. The germline gives CDR1 MNHEY, CDR2 SMNVEV (reference sequence). This CDR3 region has 14 residues. DNA for the CDR3: TGTGCCAGCAAAGACAGGGGTATCGACAATGAGCAGTTCTTC. It is translated as CASKDRGIDNEQFF.

The chain couples TRBV19 to TRBJ2-6; D is possibly TRBD1 (6 bases). The CDR3 is 15 amino acids. V was trimmed by 4 bases and J by 2 bases, leaving 9 bases between them. Germline lookup yields CDR1 LNHDA and CDR2 SQIVND (reference sequence). The CDR3 bases are TGTGCCAGTAGTACGACAGGCACTGGGGCCAACGTCCTGACTTTC. This encodes CASSTTGTGANVLTF.

The chain has TRBV25-1 and TRBJ1-4, with D possibly being TRBD1 (5 bases). Per germline, CDR1 MGHDK and CDR2 SYGVNS. CDR3 length equals 15 residues. V was clipped by 3 bases and J by 6 bases, with 14 bases between them. The CDR3 sequence is CASSDPGTADEKLFF. The DNA for the CDR3 is TGTGCCAGCAGTGACCCCGGGACGGCTGATGAAAAACTGTTTTTT.

This chain connects TRBV11-2 to TRBJ2-5, with 12 nucleotides matching TRBD2. Germline trimming cut 5 bases from V and 4 bases from J; bases unmatched to any gene: 2. Germline loops: CDR1 SGHAT, CDR2 FQNNGV. The CDR3 runs 14 residues. The CDR3 here is CASSLAGGGETQYF. For the CDR3, the DNA is TGTGCCAGCAGCCTAGCGGGAGGGGGAGAGACCCAGTACTTC. The variable domain in full, with the rest retrieved from reference TRBV11-2 and TRBJ2-5, is EAGVAQSPRYKIIEKRQSVAFWCNPISGHATLYWYQQILGQGPKLLIQFQNNGVVDDSQLPKDRFSAERLKGVDSTLKIQPAKLEDSAVYLCASSLAGGGETQYFGPGTRLLVL.

The chain joins TRBV28 to TRBJ2-7, with 7 nucleotides matching TRBD2. The CDR3 has 16 amino acids. Germline-derived CDR1 and CDR2 are MDHEN and SYDVKM. V shed 5 bases, J shed 5 bases, and the junction held 15 bases outside the gene matches. DNA of the CDR3: TGTGCCAGCAGTCCCAGAGGGAGGGTCAGCTATGACGAGCAGTACTTC. This codes for CASSPRGRVSYDEQYF.

The sample holds a few counts of this clone. This chain connects TRBV30 to TRBJ1-5; unclear D gene. The length of the CDR3 is 15 residues. Trimming removed 1 base at V and 6 bases at J, with 16 bases between. Germline V gene sequence: CDR1 GTSNPN, CDR2 SVGIG (reference sequence). The CDR3 sequence: CAWSGSGSWGQPQHF. The CDR3 coding sequence is TGTGCCTGGAGTGGATCCGGGTCTTGGGGTCAGCCCCAGCATTTT.

The chain recombines TRBV7-9 with TRBJ2-2, with D perhaps given as TRBD1 or TRBD2 (6 bases each). There are 14 residues in the CDR3. Germline V lookup: CDR1 SEHNR, CDR2 FQNEAQ (reference sequence). The ends were cut back, 4 bases at V and 4 bases at J, with 10 bases in the middle. DNA of the CDR3: TGTGCCAGCAGCTGGAGGGGGAGCACCGGGGAGCTGTTTTTT. Its protein product is CASSWRGSTGELFF.

The gene calls are TRBV5-1 and TRBJ2-1, with D possibly being TRBD2 (5 bases). The CDR3 covers 15 residues. Trimming shortened V by 2 bases and J by 0 bases, and 9 bases separated the two germline ends. Germline V lookup: CDR1 SGHRS, CDR2 YFSETQ. The CDR3 reads CASSFEGSSYNEQFF. The CDR3 DNA sequence: TGCGCCAGCAGCTTTGAGGGAAGCTCCTACAATGAGCAGTTCTTC.

V and J are TRBV27 and TRBJ2-2; unclear D gene. Germline V gives CDR1 MNHEY, CDR2 SMNVEV (reference sequence). Trimming removed 0 bases at V and 6 bases at J, with 8 bases between. The CDR3 has 14 amino acids. CDR3: CASSLSTPPGELFF. CDR3 DNA sequence: TGTGCCAGCAGTTTATCGACTCCTCCCGGGGAGCTGTTTTTT.

V usage is TRBV11-2 and J usage is TRBJ2-1, with unresolved D. This CDR3 is built from 15 residues. The V gene's germline CDR1 is SGHAT and CDR2 FQNNGV. The germline V and J ends were trimmed by 1 base and 3 bases, with 10 bases remaining between them. The DNA of the CDR3 is TGTGCCAGCAGCTTAGCGACTGGAAACTACAATGAGCAGTTCTTC. As protein: CASSLATGNYNEQFF.

The chain couples TRBV11-3 to TRBJ2-1; 9 positions match TRBD1. The CDR3 contains 18 residues. Germline-derived CDR1 and CDR2 are SGHNT and YENEEA. Trimming took 5 bases from V and 1 from J; bases not matched to a gene: 12. CDR3 protein: CASSTQPGQGRSYNEQFF. CDR3 nucleotide sequence: TGTGCCAGCAGCACCCAACCGGGACAGGGAAGGTCCTACAATGAGCAGTTCTTC.

The chain employs TRBV19 and TRBJ2-4; no firm D call. The CDR3 extends over 15 amino acids. Germline V gives CDR1 LNHDA, CDR2 SQIVND (reference sequence). With 7 bases removed from V and 2 bases from J, the gap between germline ends came to 15 bases. This CDR3 reads CASTPRTDTKNIQYF. CDR3 DNA: TGTGCCAGTACCCCCCGGACCGACACCAAAAACATTCAGTACTTC. Variable domain in full (rest from reference TRBV19 and TRBJ2-4): DGGITQSPKYLFRKEGQNVTLSCEQNLNHDAMYWYRQDPGQGLRLIYYSQIVNDFQKGDIAEGYSVSREKKESFPLTVTSAQKNPTAFYLCASTPRTDTKNIQYFGAGTRLSVL.

CDR3 protein: CASSPEGFVQFF. DNA for the CDR3: TGCGCCAGCAGCCCCGAAGGTTTTGTGCAGTTCTTC. The chain couples TRBV5-1 to TRBJ2-1; D is undetermined. V lost 4 bases to trimming and J lost 12 bases, with 14 bases between them. The CDR3 spans 12 residues. The germline gives CDR1 SGHRS, CDR2 YFSETQ.

The chain employs TRBV5-1 and TRBJ2-1; D tentatively reads TRBD1 or TRBD2 (6 bases each). Trimming took 4 bases from V and 9 from J, leaving 14 bases between them. The germline CDR1 and CDR2 sequences are SGHRS and YFSETQ. CDR3 length: 13 amino acids. CDR3 nucleotides: TGCGCCAGCAGCCTGCAGGAGGGGGTTGAGCAGTTCTTC. Encoded protein: CASSLQEGVEQFF.